This paragraph covers one T cell receptor beta chain sequence. Antigen specificity is unknown. Use of 60 Vbeta and 13 Jbeta primers characterized the PCR. TCRdb's table, derived via immunoSEQ multiplex PCR, lists solely in-frame clones and lacks some. The data include some 110,000 clones; the top ten clones carry 5.5% to 8%. The data stem from a study of cytomegalovirus exposure and HLA in healthy donors. Study-wide results and caveats: An analysis that came later showed most CMV-associated TCR beta chains appearing HLA-restricted.

This CDR3 is built from 15 residues. Germline V gene lookup returns CDR1 MNHNY and CDR2 SVGAGI (reference sequence). V lost 5 bases and J lost 8; bases outside the gene matches: 6. V is TRBV6-6 and J is TRBJ1-6; TRBD1 agrees at 10 bases. The sequencing sample was made of PBMCs. The clonotype comes from a man aged 40-50 years in good health and CMV-seropositive. CDR3 sequence reads: CASSNRQGAYSPLHF. CDR3 nucleotide sequence: TGTGCCAGCAGTAACAGACAGGGGGCTTATTCACCCCTCCACTTT.